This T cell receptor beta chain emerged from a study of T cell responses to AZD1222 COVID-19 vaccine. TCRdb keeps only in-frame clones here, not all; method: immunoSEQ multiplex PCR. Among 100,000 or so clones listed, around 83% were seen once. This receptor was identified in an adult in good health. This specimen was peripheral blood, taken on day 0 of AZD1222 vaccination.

CDR3: CASSSGGGPSTDTQYF. CDR3 bases: TGTGCCAGCAGCTCAGGTGGCGGACCTAGCACAGATACGCAGTATTTT. The gene calls are TRBV7-3 and TRBJ2-3; D call uncertain. The CDR3 sequence is 16 residues long. The germline V gene has CDR1 SGHTA and CDR2 FQGTGA. The germline V and J ends were trimmed by 4 bases and 0 bases, with 14 bases remaining between them.